This is a list of T cell receptor beta chains from one sample in a study of blood T cell repertoires in COVID-19. Measured with immunoSEQ multiplex PCR; TCRdb has only the in-frame clones, and not every one. Of a few hundred thousand clones listed, about nine tenths are singletons. Sequences were obtained from PBMCs or T cells enriched from blood (not recorded which). Source of these receptors: a man aged 25 to 40 who had recovered from COVID-19. Each CDR3 is given with its conserved first and last residue. The order of the fields is V gene, D gene, clone size, J gene, CDR3 DNA, CDR3 protein. A D gene is named only where the DNA matches it firmly. Size values are once, few and many counts, or a class for expanded clones, and some rows have none.

V: TRBV5-4
D: TRBD2
size: NA
J: TRBJ2-3
DNA: TGTGCCAGCAGCCCCCGAGTCGGCGGGAGGGCCGGGACAGATACGCAGTATTTT
CDR3: CASSPRVGGRAGTDTQYF

V: TRBV11-2
D: TRBD1
size: once
J: TRBJ2-7
DNA: TGTGCCAGCAGCCCCTTGACAGGGACCCACGAGCAGTACTTC
CDR3: CASSPLTGTHEQYF

V: TRBV9
D: NA
size: NA
J: TRBJ2-7
DNA: TGTGCCAGCAGCGGGCAGGTCCCCTACGAGCAGTACTTC
CDR3: CASSGQVPYEQYF

V: TRBV28
D: TRBD1
size: NA
J: TRBJ2-5
DNA: TGTGCCAGCAGCCAGGGACAGGGGCCGCCCCCGTTCCAGACCCAGTACTTC
CDR3: CASSQGQGPPPFQTQYF

V: TRBV12-2
D: NA
size: NA
J: TRBJ2-3
DNA: TGTGCAAGTCGCTTAGCTATTCGCCGGGACAGCAGTCTTTATAGCACAGATACGCAGTATTTT
CDR3: CASRLAIRRDSSLYSTDTQYF

V: TRBV5-4
D: NA
size: few
J: TRBJ2-3
DNA: TGTGCCAGCAGCTTGGACCAGCGAATGGCAGATACGCAGTATTTT
CDR3: CASSLDQRMADTQYF

V: TRBV7-2
D: NA
size: NA
J: TRBJ1-2
DNA: TGTGCCAGCAGCTTAGAGGTTGGGCTGATTGGAGGCTACACCTTC
CDR3: CASSLEVGLIGGYTF

V: TRBV5-1
D: TRBD2
size: once
J: TRBJ2-3
DNA: TGCGCCAGCTGGAGTAGCGGGACAGATACGCAGTATTTT
CDR3: CASWSSGTDTQYF

V: TRBV7-9
D: TRBD2
size: NA
J: TRBJ2-3
DNA: TGTGCCAGCAGCCCAAGGACTAGCGGGACCACAGATACGCAGTATTTT
CDR3: CASSPRTSGTTDTQYF

V: TRBV19
D: TRBD1
size: NA
J: TRBJ2-7
DNA: TGTGCCAGTAGTAAGAAAGCAGGGGGCTCCTACGAGCAGTACTTC
CDR3: CASSKKAGGSYEQYF